The 24 T cell receptor beta chains reported below all come from one sample, sequenced in a study of identical twins. Each CDR3 protein is one row after TCRdb ran MiXCR on the 5' RACE reads. This sample carries about 470,000 distinct CDR3 sequences, less than 25% of them seen once, and the ten largest clones take 2.9%. The same data also went into a second study, on T cells expressing NK-cell markers.

The sequenced sample consisted of CD4+ T cells sorted from blood. The receptors were sampled from a woman aged 18-29 years in good health.

J is TRBJ2-3 and V is TRBV20-1, with a possible D match to TRBD2 (5 bases). The germline CDR1 and CDR2 sequences are DFQATT and SNEGSKA (reference sequence). V gave up 5 bases and J gave up 9 bases, with 18 bases separating them. This CDR3 is built from 13 residues. The CDR3 DNA is TGCAGTGCTTCCACCGGGCCACCGGGGACGCAGTATTTT. Protein sequence: CSASTGPPGTQYF.

V usage is TRBV9 and J usage is TRBJ1-2, with D maybe TRBD1 (6 bases). V was pared by 6 bases and J by 3 bases, with 15 bases between. Germline loops: CDR1 SGDLS, CDR2 YYNGEE. CDR3 length: 14 amino acids. CDR3 DNA sequence: TGTGCCAGCAACTGGGGGCAGATGCACTATGGCTACACCTTC. Its translation: CASNWGQMHYGYTF.

The genes are TRBV5-1 and TRBJ2-2; no definite D call. Germline CDR1 reads SGHRS; CDR2 reads YFSETQ. Trimming took 4 bases from V and 5 from J, leaving 12 bases between them. The length of the CDR3 is 14 residues. The CDR3 loop is CASSLLFGTGELFF. DNA of the CDR3: TGCGCCAGCAGCCTACTCTTCGGTACCGGGGAGCTGTTTTTT. Full variable domain (rest looked up from reference TRBV5-1 and TRBJ2-2): KAGVTQTPRYLIKTRGQQVTLSCSPISGHRSVSWYQQTPGQGLQFLFEYFSETQRNKGNFPGRFSGRQFSNSRSEMNVSTLELGDSALYLCASSLLFGTGELFFGEGSRLTVL.

This clonotype was counted only a few times. The chain combines TRBV5-1 with TRBJ2-3, with 11 bases matching TRBD2. The CDR3 length is 17 residues. V lost 0 bases to trimming and J lost 2 bases; unmatched junction nucleotides: 5. Germline-derived CDR1 and CDR2 are SGHRS and YFSETQ. The CDR3 bases are TGCGCCAGCAGCTTGGGGACTAGCGGGCAAAACACAGATACGCAGTATTTT. It specifies CASSLGTSGQNTDTQYF.

The rearrangement uses TRBV20-1 and TRBJ2-2, with D perhaps TRBD1 (6 bases). Between the trimmed V and J ends, which lost 0 bases and 6 bases, there was a span of 11 bases. The germline CDR1 and CDR2 sequences are DFQATT and SNEGSKA (reference sequence). The CDR3 is 14 amino acids. The CDR3 protein is CSARDSRGPGELFF. CDR3 bases: TGCAGTGCTAGAGATTCCAGGGGCCCCGGGGAGCTGTTTTTT.

The J gene is TRBJ2-5, the V gene TRBV29-1; the match to TRBD2 covers 8 bases. The CDR3 contains 16 residues. J gave up 0 bases and V 5 bases, and 11 bases lay outside the gene matches. The germline V gene encodes CDR1 SQVTM and CDR2 ANQGSEA. As DNA, the CDR3 is TGCAGCGTTTTAGGCATAGCGGGACCTTACCAAGAGACCCAGTACTTC. This translates into CSVLGIAGPYQETQYF. The full variable domain, with the rest looked up from reference TRBV29-1 and TRBJ2-5, is SAVISQKPSRDICQRGTSLTIQCQVDSQVTMMFWYRQQPGQSLTLIATANQGSEATYESGFVIDKFPISRPNLTFSTLTVSNMSPEDSSIYLCSVLGIAGPYQETQYFGPGTRLLVL.

The V gene is TRBV3-1, the J gene TRBJ1-1; no firm D call. Trimming removed 0 bases from V and 11 bases from J, with 13 bases in between. Germline CDR1 LGHDT, CDR2 YNNKEL (reference sequence). This CDR3 region has 13 residues. CDR3 loop: CASSQDWEAGAFF. The CDR3 bases are TGTGCCAGCAGCCAAGATTGGGAAGCTGGCGCTTTCTTT.

The V and J genes are TRBV12-3 or TRBV12-4 and TRBJ1-2, with D perhaps matching TRBD1 (5 bases). The V gene lost 6 bases and the J gene lost 4 bases, with 15 bases spanning the gap. The CDR3 totals 14 residues. The chain's CDR3 is CASSTRTHSYGYTF. DNA of the CDR3: TGTGCCAGCAGCACCCGGACACACAGCTATGGCTACACCTTC.

In its sample, this clonotype was seen a few times. This chain connects TRBV29-1 to TRBJ2-7; D is uncertain. With 6 bases removed from V and 0 bases from J, the gap between germline ends came to 12 bases. CDR3 length: 13 amino acids. CDR1 and CDR2 from the germline V gene are SQVTM and ANQGSEA. The CDR3 DNA reads TGCAGCGTACTCCCCCAGAACTCCTACGAGCAGTACTTC. The encoded protein is CSVLPQNSYEQYF.

The sample holds a few counts of this clonotype. The rearrangement links TRBV29-1 to TRBJ2-5; 12 bases line up with TRBD1. The V gene's germline CDR1 is SQVTM and CDR2 ANQGSEA. V lost 7 bases to trimming and J lost 5 bases; unmatched junction nucleotides: 8. The CDR3 consists of 14 residues. In DNA, the CDR3 is TGCAGCGCTGCCGGGACAGGGGGCGCGGAGACCCAGTACTTC. Its translation: CSAAGTGGAETQYF.

This clonotype has only a few counts. This chain uses TRBV14 with TRBJ2-1, with 12 bases fitting TRBD2. The ends lost 5 bases at V and 0 bases at J; junction bases unmatched: 5. Germline-derived CDR1 and CDR2 are SGHDN and FVKESK. The CDR3 is 17 residues long. The CDR3: CASSYRLAGASYNEQFF. The DNA of the CDR3 is TGTGCCAGCAGCTATCGACTAGCGGGAGCCTCCTACAATGAGCAGTTCTTC.

This clonotype is a singleton in its sample. The V and J genes are TRBV20-1 and TRBJ1-4, with TRBD1 as a possible D gene (6 bases). Trimming took 3 bases from V and 8 from J, leaving 22 bases between them. The CDR3 consists of 16 residues. CDR1 DFQATT and CDR2 SNEGSKA come from the germline V gene (reference sequence). The CDR3 bases are TGCAGTGCTAGGGGTTCTCAGGGGCCCGCTCGGGAAAAACTGTTTTTT. This gives the protein CSARGSQGPAREKLFF.

This sequence joins TRBV12-5 and TRBJ1-1; maybe TRBD1 (6 bases). Germline V gene lookup returns CDR1 LGHNT and CDR2 FRNRAP. The CDR3 contains 14 residues. With 4 bases removed from V and 5 bases from J, the gap between germline ends came to 14 bases. The CDR3 loop is CASGSNRESTEAFF. CDR3 DNA: TGTGCTAGTGGTTCCAACAGGGAGAGTACTGAAGCTTTCTTT.

This rearrangement joins TRBV5-1 to TRBJ2-6; 9 bases are shared with TRBD1. V lost 6 bases and J lost 0; bases outside the gene matches: 1. This CDR3 contains 15 residues. Germline V gene sequence: CDR1 SGHRS, CDR2 YFSETQ. CDR3 coding DNA: TGCGCCAGCAACAGGGGGCCCTCTGGGGCCAACGTCCTGACTTTC. Translating it yields CASNRGPSGANVLTF.

The chain combines TRBV15 with TRBJ2-7; 7 nucleotides agree with TRBD2. The CDR3 is 15 amino acids. V was pared by 0 bases and J by 6 bases, with 8 bases of the junction left unmatched. CDR1 is LNHNV, CDR2 YYDKDF, per germline (reference sequence). CDR3 DNA: TGTGCCACCAGCAGAGATCTAAGCGGGATTGCCGAGCAGTACTTC. It specifies CATSRDLSGIAEQYF.

The CDR3 spells CSGTGPGTEAFF. The CDR3 DNA reads as TGCAGCGGGACAGGGCCCGGCACTGAAGCTTTCTTT. This chain joins TRBV29-1 and TRBJ1-1; TRBD1 matches at 8 bases. The germline CDR1 and CDR2 sequences are SQVTM and ANQGSEA. The length of the CDR3 is 12 residues. With V trimmed by 7 bases and J by 4 bases, 5 bases remained unmatched.

This clonotype was observed many times. Mismatch with germline at one junction end may stem from a read error. This chain links TRBV5-1 with TRBJ1-1, with TRBD1 identical over 7 bases. The CDR3 extends over 14 amino acids. Germline values: CDR1 SGHRS, CDR2 YFSETQ. The CDR3: CASSLEGGGTEAFF. CDR3 bases: TGTGCCAGCAGCTTGGAAGGGGGCGGCACTGAAGCTTTCTTT.

This clonotype was detected a few times. The chain employs TRBV24-1 and TRBJ2-7; 8 positions agree with TRBD2. The J segment lost 0 bases and the V segment lost 4 bases, leaving 13 bases of the junction unmatched. The CDR3 is 18 amino acids. Germline CDR1 reads KGHDR; CDR2 reads SFDVKD. The CDR3 region is CATSDSITGRGGSYEQYF. Written as DNA, the CDR3 is TGTGCCACCAGTGACTCGATAACTGGACGGGGGGGCTCCTACGAGCAGTACTTC.

This clonotype occurred a few times. The V call is TRBV5-1, the J call TRBJ2-5; the D gene is possibly TRBD1 (5 bases). CDR3 length: 15 residues. The germline gives CDR1 SGHRS, CDR2 YFSETQ. Between the trimmed V and J ends, which lost 1 base and 3 bases, there was a span of 13 bases. This CDR3 reads CASSLRGGQEETQYF. The CDR3 DNA reads TGCGCCAGCAGCTTGCGCGGTGGACAAGAAGAGACCCAGTACTTC.

This clonotype appeared many times. This chain connects TRBV20-1 to TRBJ1-5, with 7 positions matching TRBD1. J was trimmed by 6 bases and V by 6 bases; bases with no gene match: 20. From germline, CDR1 is DFQATT and CDR2 SNEGSKA (reference sequence). This CDR3 is 17 amino acids long. The CDR3 DNA is TGCAGTGCCATACAACGCAAGGGGGCCGGATTTTCTCAGCCCCAGCATTTT. Protein: CSAIQRKGAGFSQPQHF.

The chain carries TRBV5-6 and TRBJ1-1, with 7 positions matching TRBD1. The CDR3 loop spans 15 amino acids. Germline CDR1 reads SGHDT; CDR2 reads YYEEEE. The ends lost 2 bases at V and 4 bases at J; junction bases unmatched: 8. This chain's CDR3 is CASSFGNRGSTEAFF. As DNA, the CDR3 is TGTGCCAGCAGCTTTGGGAACAGGGGAAGCACTGAAGCTTTCTTT.

This clonotype was recorded a few times. In DNA form, the CDR3 reads TGCAGTGCCCGTAAGGGCGAGGGGCGTGAGACCCAGTACTTC. Translating it yields CSARKGEGRETQYF. The V and J genes are TRBV20-1 and TRBJ2-5; D might be TRBD1 or TRBD2, each matching 5 bases. This CDR3 has 14 residues. Germline lookup yields CDR1 DFQATT and CDR2 SNEGSKA (reference sequence). V dropped 6 bases and J dropped 5 bases, with 19 bases sitting between them.

This clonotype came up a few times. The gene calls are TRBV7-2 and TRBJ2-1; no clear D. CDR3 length equals 14 residues. CDR1 SGHTA and CDR2 FQGNSA come from the germline V gene. The V end was cut by 1 base, the J end by 7 bases, with 11 bases between. The CDR3 region is CASSLVARVNEQFF. CDR3 coding DNA: TGTGCCAGCAGCTTAGTAGCACGGGTAAATGAGCAGTTCTTC.

V gene TRBV6-1 combines with J gene TRBJ1-3, with D unclear. The V and J ends lost 0 bases and 0 bases respectively, with 6 bases between them. The germline CDR1 and CDR2 sequences are MNHNS and SASEGT. CDR3 size: 15 residues. CDR3 DNA: TGTGCCAGCAGTGAAGCGTGGAGCTCTGGAAACACCATATATTTT. This sequence encodes CASSEAWSSGNTIYF.